The 27 T cell receptor beta chains listed next were all sequenced from one sample in a study of regulatory T cells in long-lasting Graves disease. Time point: persistent/refractory GD, antithyroid drugs over 5 years with positive TRAb. Isolated PBMC RNA provided the starting material for the TCR library. To make TCR beta libraries, researchers used iRepertoire HTBI primers and Arm-PCR of CDR3 regions. A single record per CDR3 protein comes from TCRdb applying MiXCR to the multiplex PCR reads. The sample holds 300,000 to 350,000 distinct CDR3 sequences; around a fifth are singletons and the top ten take 29%. This specimen consisted of peripheral blood mononuclear cells (PBMCs), obtained when the disease was refractory, from a patient treated with antithyroid drugs. These receptors were taken from a female donor with Graves disease.

This clonotype has ten or more counts. A far larger clone differs by one base, so this is likely a read error. This chain uses TRBV28 with TRBJ2-2; D is perhaps TRBD1 (6 bases). Trimming shortened V by 6 bases and J by 4 bases, and 9 bases separated the two germline ends. In germline, CDR1 is MDHEN, CDR2 SYDVKM. The CDR3 loop spans 13 amino acids. This CDR3 is CASRRGGTGELFF. In nucleotides, the CDR3 is TGTGCCAGCAGAAGAGGGGGCACCGGGGAGCTGTTTTTT.

The gene calls are TRBV7-9 and TRBJ2-4; 10 nucleotides line up with TRBD1. Trimming at V came to 4 bases and at J to 7 bases, leaving 10 bases not matched to a gene. This CDR3 has 16 residues. Per germline, CDR1 SEHNR and CDR2 FQNEAQ (reference sequence). CDR3 DNA sequence: TGTGCCAGCAGCTCCCCGGCGGGACAGGGGACCAACATTCAGTACTTC. As protein: CASSSPAGQGTNIQYF.

This clonotype was counted between two and nine times. The rearrangement links TRBV7-2 to TRBJ1-3; D perhaps matches TRBD1 (5 bases). The germline V gene has CDR1 SGHTA and CDR2 FQGNSA. This CDR3 has 19 residues. Deletions cut 5 bases from V and 0 bases from J, with 23 bases between. The CDR3 DNA sequence: TGTGCCAGCAGCCCAGGCCACCCAGACAGCTGGTACTCTGGAAACACCATATATTTT. Its translation is CASSPGHPDSWYSGNTIYF.

Turning to this clonotype: A much larger clone is a single base away; this may be a read error. The chain combines TRBV11-1 with TRBJ2-7; the D is unclear. Per the germline V gene, CDR1 is SGHAT and CDR2 is FQDESV (reference sequence). This CDR3 region has 15 residues. CDR3 bases: TGTGCCAGCGGCTTAGGTCTGGGAAACGACTACGAGCAGTACTTC. Translation: CASGLGLGNDYEQYF.

This clonotype was found many times. The CDR3 region is CASSLWTGDSNTEAFF. The CDR3 coding sequence is TGTGCCAGCAGTTTATGGACAGGGGACAGTAACACTGAAGCTTTCTTT. V is TRBV12-3 or TRBV12-4 and J is TRBJ1-1, with 9 bases identical to TRBD1. The CDR3 spans 16 residues. After removal of 2 bases from V and 2 bases from J, the junction contained 6 bases not matched to a gene.

The rearrangement joins TRBV7-2 to TRBJ1-5, with D possibly TRBD1 on 5 matching bases. The CDR3 consists of 14 residues. Germline assignment: CDR1 SGHTA and CDR2 FQGNSA. V was shortened by 1 base and J by 7 bases, with 11 bases between the two germline ends. The CDR3 nucleotides read TGTGCCAGCAGCTTAGTCCCGGGGGTCCAGCCCCAGCATTTT. As protein: CASSLVPGVQPQHF.

A few counts support this clonotype. The chain couples TRBV7-2 to TRBJ1-5; no clear D. With 5 bases removed from V and 4 bases from J, the gap between germline ends came to 15 bases. Per the germline V gene, CDR1 is SGHTA and CDR2 is FQGNSA. There are 15 residues in the CDR3. CDR3 coding DNA: TGTGCCAGCAGCCCAGGACCCCTCTTTAATCAGCCCCAGCATTTT. Amino acids: CASSPGPLFNQPQHF.

This clonotype appeared a few times. J is TRBJ1-1 and V is TRBV6-2 or TRBV6-3; 7 bases match TRBD1. This CDR3 has 16 amino acids. CDR1 and CDR2 from the germline V gene are MNHEY and SVGEGT. J lost 1 base, V lost 8 bases, and 13 bases had no gene match. CDR3 nucleotides: TGTGCCAGCTTTATATTTGGACAGGCCTCGAACACTGAAGCTTTCTTT. This encodes CASFIFGQASNTEAFF.

There are a few counts of this clonotype. This chain connects TRBV6-1 to TRBJ2-4; D not certain. Trimming pared 9 bases from V and 1 base from J, leaving 13 bases between. Germline V lookup: CDR1 MNHNS, CDR2 SASEGT. The CDR3 consists of 14 residues. The chain's CDR3 is CASTPTLAKNIQYF. CDR3 in DNA: TGTGCCAGTACTCCCACTTTGGCCAAAAACATTCAGTACTTC.

This clonotype was detected ten times or more. This chain joins TRBV7-9 and TRBJ2-5; D remains unclear. Trimming shortened V by 4 bases and J by 5 bases, and 11 bases separated the two germline ends. CDR3 length: 13 amino acids. CDR1 and CDR2 from the germline V gene are SEHNR and FQNEAQ (reference sequence). The CDR3 DNA reads TGTGCCAGCAGCTCCCTGGTTGGCGAGACCCAGTACTTC. Its translation is CASSSLVGETQYF. The full variable domain, rest sourced from reference TRBV7-9 and TRBJ2-5, is DTGVSQNPRHKITKRGQNVTFRCDPISEHNRLYWYRQTLGQGPEFLTYFQNEAQLEKSRLLSDRFSAERPKGSFSTLEIQRTEQGDSAMYLCASSSLVGETQYFGPGTRLLVL.

This clonotype was seen just once. This clone may be a read error of a much larger clone one base away. V is TRBV11-2 and J is TRBJ2-7, with 9 bases that match TRBD1. The V segment lost 4 bases and the J segment 9 bases; nucleotides outside the gene matches: 10. Germline lookup yields CDR1 SGHAT and CDR2 FQNNGV. The CDR3 runs to 14 residues. CDR3 DNA sequence: TGTGCCAGCAGCTCCTTCGGGACAGGGAACGGGCAGTACTTC. As protein: CASSSFGTGNGQYF.

This clonotype was seen repeatedly, ten times or more. This chain joins TRBV12-3 or TRBV12-4 and TRBJ1-6, with a tentative D call TRBD1 (5 bases). V lost 6 bases and J lost 8, with 17 bases in between. The CDR3 sequence is 15 residues long. The CDR3 loop reads CASSDRLGDYSPLHF. As DNA, the CDR3 is TGTGCCAGCAGCGACCGATTAGGGGATTATTCACCCCTCCACTTT.

The genes are TRBV9 and TRBJ2-7, with D possibly called TRBD1 or TRBD2 (5 bases each). CDR1 and CDR2 from the germline V gene are SGDLS and YYNGEE. The CDR3 consists of 14 residues. V lost 2 bases and J lost 7, with 16 bases in between. CDR3 sequence (DNA): TGTGCCAGCAGCGTGGGGACCTCGGTATCGGAGCAGTACTTC. Its translation: CASSVGTSVSEQYF.

This clonotype has ten or more counts. This chain uses TRBV12-3 or TRBV12-4 with TRBJ1-5; D not certain. This CDR3 has 13 amino acids. V shed 2 bases and J shed 6 bases, with 8 bases lying between them. In DNA, the CDR3 is TGTGCCAGCAGTTTATTGGGCACTCAGCCCCAGCATTTT. Encoded protein: CASSLLGTQPQHF.

V and J are TRBV18 and TRBJ2-2; D ambiguous. Trimming stripped 5 bases from V and 6 bases from J, with 13 bases between. The germline V gene encodes CDR1 KGHSH and CDR2 LQKENI. The CDR3 loop spans 14 amino acids. CDR3 sequence (DNA): TGTGCCAGCTCAACCCGAGCTCCCCCCGGGGAGCTGTTTTTT. It is translated as CASSTRAPPGELFF.

About this clonotype itself: A clone one base away is much larger, so this may be a read error. The V gene is TRBV7-8, the J gene TRBJ2-5; D might be TRBD1 or TRBD2, each matching 5 bases. Germline CDR1 reads SGHVS; CDR2 reads FQNEAQ. The CDR3 extends over 15 amino acids. CDR3 DNA sequence: TGTGCCGGCAGCTTAGACGAGGGGTATTGGGAGACCCAGTACTTC. Translation gives CAGSLDEGYWETQYF.

This clonotype was counted ten times or more. This chain's CDR3 is CASSYAGQAQPQHF. CDR3 bases: TGTGCCAGCAGTTACGCGGGACAGGCCCAGCCCCAGCATTTT. The V and J genes are TRBV6-2 or TRBV6-3 and TRBJ1-5, with 8 bases identical to TRBD1. The CDR3 is made up of 14 amino acids. Germline CDR1 reads MNHEY; CDR2 reads SVGEGT. With 2 bases clipped from V and 7 bases from J, the junction kept 4 bases outside the gene matches.

In this sample, this clonotype turned up many times. The rearrangement joins TRBV12-3 or TRBV12-4 to TRBJ2-5; unclear D gene. Trimming took off 4 bases at V and 0 bases at J, with 6 bases between the two ends. The CDR3 consists of 13 residues. CDR3 sequence: CASSWMYQETQYF. The CDR3 DNA sequence: TGTGCCAGCAGTTGGATGTACCAAGAGACCCAGTACTTC.

This clonotype was counted at least ten times. This rearrangement joins TRBV12-3 or TRBV12-4 to TRBJ2-2; maybe TRBD1 (5 bases). The V end was cut by 5 bases, the J end by 7 bases, with 8 bases between. This CDR3 comprises 12 residues. The CDR3 loop is CASSPGNGELFF. The DNA for the CDR3 is TGTGCCAGCAGTCCAGGGAACGGGGAGCTGTTTTTT.

The chain joins TRBV7-2 to TRBJ2-7; 8 nucleotides line up with TRBD2. Per germline, CDR1 SGHTA and CDR2 FQGNSA. The CDR3 is 14 amino acids. The J segment lost 7 bases and the V segment lost 5 bases, leaving 10 bases of the junction unmatched. The CDR3 loop is CASSVTSGLGEQYF. CDR3 DNA sequence: TGTGCCAGCAGCGTTACTAGCGGACTTGGAGAGCAGTACTTC.

The V and J genes are TRBV5-1 and TRBJ2-7; D gene unclear. V was pared by 4 bases and J by 8 bases, with 25 bases between. The germline CDR1 and CDR2 sequences are SGHRS and YFSETQ. CDR3 length equals 16 residues. CDR3 amino acids: CASSASGVYADGKQYF. CDR3 in DNA: TGCGCCAGCAGCGCCTCCGGTGTGTATGCTGACGGCAAGCAGTACTTC.

Ten or more counts support this clonotype. The chain's CDR3 is CAWSDRQGRSYEQYF. CDR3 DNA sequence: TGTGCCTGGAGTGACCGACAGGGGCGCTCCTACGAGCAGTACTTC. The chain employs TRBV30 and TRBJ2-7; 8 bases agree with TRBD1. The CDR3 runs 15 residues. CDR1 is GTSNPN, CDR2 SVGIG, per germline (reference sequence). V dropped 1 base and J dropped 0; count of bases not matched to a gene: 5.

As to this clonotype: This may arise from a read error, as a much more abundant clone is one base away. This chain uses TRBV6-1 with TRBJ2-7; D tentatively reads TRBD1 or TRBD2 (5 bases each). CDR1 is MNHNS, CDR2 SASEGT, per germline. The CDR3 runs to 16 residues. Trimming pared 2 bases from V and 0 bases from J, leaving 14 bases between. CDR3 protein: CASSEYEGTNSYEQYF. The CDR3 bases are TGTGCCAGCAGTGAATATGAGGGGACGAACTCCTACGAGCAGTACTTC.

The rearrangement uses TRBV10-3 and TRBJ1-1; no reliable D call. This CDR3 is 14 amino acids long. Germline CDR1 reads ENHRY; CDR2 reads SYGVKD. Trimming pared 2 bases from V and 1 base from J, leaving 8 bases between. CDR3 sequence (DNA): TGTGCCATCAGTGAGCAGAGTACGAACACTGAAGCTTTCTTT. The encoded protein is CAISEQSTNTEAFF.

Note on this clonotype: A much more abundant neighbour one base away suggests this may be a read error. The CDR3 DNA reads TGTGCCAGCTACGAGAGACAGAGATACTTTTTGAGCACTGAAGCTTTCTTT. It codes for CASYERQRYFLSTEAFF. V is TRBV6-1 and J is TRBJ1-1; tentatively, D is TRBD1 (5 bases). From germline, CDR1 is MNHNS and CDR2 SASEGT. Trimming pared 8 bases from V and 4 bases from J, leaving 26 bases between. This CDR3 is 17 amino acids long.

In regard to this clonotype: A much larger clone is a single base away; this may be a read error. The DNA of the CDR3 is TGTGCCGGCAGCTTAGATGACAGGGGGCTGCGCACTGAAGCTTTCTTT. Its protein product is CAGSLDDRGLRTEAFF. V usage is TRBV7-6 and J usage is TRBJ1-1; 10 nucleotides agree with TRBD1. Germline CDR1 SGHVS, CDR2 FNYEAQ. CDR3 size: 16 residues.

This clonotype occurred a few times. No conserved phenylalanine or tryptophan ends this CDR3, so it is likely a read error. The rearrangement joins TRBV11-2 to TRBJ2-2, with a tentative D call TRBD2 (6 bases). Trimming removed 5 bases from V and 5 bases from J, with 15 bases in between. CDR1 is SGHAT, CDR2 FQNNGV, per germline. The CDR3 runs to 15 residues. Here the CDR3 reads CASSHGRRGTGELFS. Here the CDR3 DNA reads TGTGCCAGCAGCCACGGACGGAGGGGTACCGGGGAGCTGTTTTCT.